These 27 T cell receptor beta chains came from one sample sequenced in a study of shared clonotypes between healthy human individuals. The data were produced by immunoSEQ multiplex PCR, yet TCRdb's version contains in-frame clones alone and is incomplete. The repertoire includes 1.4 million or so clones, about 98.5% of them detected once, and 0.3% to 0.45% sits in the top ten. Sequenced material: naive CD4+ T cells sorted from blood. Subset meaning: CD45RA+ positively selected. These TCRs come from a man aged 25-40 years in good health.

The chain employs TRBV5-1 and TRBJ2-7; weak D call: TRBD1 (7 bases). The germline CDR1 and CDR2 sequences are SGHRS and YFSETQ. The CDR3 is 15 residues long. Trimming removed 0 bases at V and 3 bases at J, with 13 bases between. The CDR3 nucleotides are TGCGCCAGCAGCTTGGAGGCGGGACAGAACTACGAGCAGTACTTC. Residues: CASSLEAGQNYEQYF.

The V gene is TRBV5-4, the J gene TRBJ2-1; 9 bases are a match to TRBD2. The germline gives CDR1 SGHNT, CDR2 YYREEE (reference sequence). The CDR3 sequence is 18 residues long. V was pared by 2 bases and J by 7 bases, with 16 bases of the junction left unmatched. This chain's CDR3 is CASSFGGLAGRSRNEQFF. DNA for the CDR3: TGTGCCAGCAGCTTCGGGGGTCTAGCGGGAAGGTCGAGGAATGAGCAGTTCTTC.

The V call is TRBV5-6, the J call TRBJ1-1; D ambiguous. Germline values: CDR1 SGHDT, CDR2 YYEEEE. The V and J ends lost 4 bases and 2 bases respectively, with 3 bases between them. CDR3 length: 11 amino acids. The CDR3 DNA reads TGTGCCAGCAGCCAAAACACTGAAGCTTTCTTT. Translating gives CASSQNTEAFF. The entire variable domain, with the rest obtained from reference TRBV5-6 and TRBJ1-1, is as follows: DAGVTQSPTHLIKTRGQQVTLRCSPKSGHDTVSWYQQALGQGPQFIFQYYEEEERQRGNFPDRFSGHQFPNYSSELNVNALLLGDSALYLCASSQNTEAFFGQGTRLTVV.

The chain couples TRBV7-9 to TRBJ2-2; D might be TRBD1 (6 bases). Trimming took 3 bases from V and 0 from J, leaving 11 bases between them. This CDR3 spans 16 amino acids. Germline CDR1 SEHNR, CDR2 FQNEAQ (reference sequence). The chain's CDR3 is CASSFAQGTNTGELFF. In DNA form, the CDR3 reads TGTGCCAGCAGCTTCGCCCAGGGGACGAACACCGGGGAGCTGTTTTTT.

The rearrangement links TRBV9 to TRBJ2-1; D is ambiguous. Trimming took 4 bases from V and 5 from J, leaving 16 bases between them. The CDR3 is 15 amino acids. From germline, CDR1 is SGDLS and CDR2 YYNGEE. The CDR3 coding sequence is TGTGCCAGCAGCTCGCGAGGTCTGATCAACAATGAGCAGTTCTTC. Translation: CASSSRGLINNEQFF.

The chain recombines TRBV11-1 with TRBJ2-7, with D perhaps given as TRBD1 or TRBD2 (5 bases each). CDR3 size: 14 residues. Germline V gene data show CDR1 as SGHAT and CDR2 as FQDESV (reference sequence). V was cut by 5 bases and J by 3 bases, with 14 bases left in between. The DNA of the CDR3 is TGTGCCAGCAGCCGCGCCGGGACCCACTACGAGCAGTACTTC. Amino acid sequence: CASSRAGTHYEQYF. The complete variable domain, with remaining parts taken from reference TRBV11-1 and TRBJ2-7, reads EAEVAQSPRYKITEKSQAVAFWCDPISGHATLYWYRQILGQGPELLVQFQDESVVDDSQLPKDRFSAERLKGVDSTLKIQPAELGDSAMYLCASSRAGTHYEQYFGPGTRLTVT.

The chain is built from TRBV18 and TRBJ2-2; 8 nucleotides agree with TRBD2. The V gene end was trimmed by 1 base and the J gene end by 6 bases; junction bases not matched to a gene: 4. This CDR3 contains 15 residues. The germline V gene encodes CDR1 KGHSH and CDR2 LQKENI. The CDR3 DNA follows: TGTGCCAGCTCACCACGTAGCGGGACACCCGGGGAGCTGTTTTTT. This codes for CASSPRSGTPGELFF. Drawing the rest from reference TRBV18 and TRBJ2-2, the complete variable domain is NAGVMQNPRHLVRRRGQEARLRCSPMKGHSHVYWYRQLPEEGLKFMVYLQKENIIDESGMPKERFSAEFPKEGPSILRIQQVVRGDSAAYFCASSPRSGTPGELFFGEGSRLTVL.

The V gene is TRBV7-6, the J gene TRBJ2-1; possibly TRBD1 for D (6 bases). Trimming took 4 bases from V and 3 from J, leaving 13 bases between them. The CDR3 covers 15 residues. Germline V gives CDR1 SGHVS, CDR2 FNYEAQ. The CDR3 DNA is TGTGCCAGCAGCTCTGTCGAGGGGGACTACAATGAGCAGTTCTTC. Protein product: CASSSVEGDYNEQFF.

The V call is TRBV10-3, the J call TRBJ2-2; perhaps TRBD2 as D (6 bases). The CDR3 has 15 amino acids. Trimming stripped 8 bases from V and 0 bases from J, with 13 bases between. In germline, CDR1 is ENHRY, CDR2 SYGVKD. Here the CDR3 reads CAIGPGVPNTGELFF. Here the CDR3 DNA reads TGTGCCATCGGGCCGGGAGTACCGAACACCGGGGAGCTGTTTTTT.

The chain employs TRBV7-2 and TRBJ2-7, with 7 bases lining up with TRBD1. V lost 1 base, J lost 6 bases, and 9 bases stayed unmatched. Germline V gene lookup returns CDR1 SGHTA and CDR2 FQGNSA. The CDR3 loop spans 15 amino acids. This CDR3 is CASSLGGQPGGEQYF. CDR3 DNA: TGTGCCAGCAGCTTAGGGGGACAGCCTGGGGGCGAGCAGTACTTC.

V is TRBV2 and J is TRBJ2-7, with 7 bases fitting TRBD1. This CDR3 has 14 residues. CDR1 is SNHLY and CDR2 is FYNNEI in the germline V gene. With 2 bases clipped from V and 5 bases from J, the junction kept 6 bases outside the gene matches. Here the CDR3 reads CASSELQGIHEQYF. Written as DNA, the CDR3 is TGTGCCAGCAGTGAATTACAGGGGATACACGAGCAGTACTTC.

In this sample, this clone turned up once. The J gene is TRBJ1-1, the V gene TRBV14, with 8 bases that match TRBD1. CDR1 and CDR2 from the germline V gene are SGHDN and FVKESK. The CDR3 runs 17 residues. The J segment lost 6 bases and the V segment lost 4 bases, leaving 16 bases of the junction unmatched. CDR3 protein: CASSRMGRYRGFAEAFF. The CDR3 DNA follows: TGTGCCAGCAGCCGAATGGGAAGATACAGGGGGTTCGCTGAAGCTTTCTTT. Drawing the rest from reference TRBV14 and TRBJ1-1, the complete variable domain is EAGVTQFPSHSVIEKGQTVTLRCDPISGHDNLYWYRRVMGKEIKFLLHFVKESKQDESGMPNNRFLAERTGGTYSTLKVQPAELEDSGVYFCASSRMGRYRGFAEAFFGQGTRLTVV.

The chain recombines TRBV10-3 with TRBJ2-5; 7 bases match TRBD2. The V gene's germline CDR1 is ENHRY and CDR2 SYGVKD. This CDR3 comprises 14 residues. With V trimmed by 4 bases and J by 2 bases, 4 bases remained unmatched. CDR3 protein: CAISAVGGQETQYF. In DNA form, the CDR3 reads TGTGCCATCAGTGCTGTCGGGGGGCAAGAGACCCAGTACTTC.

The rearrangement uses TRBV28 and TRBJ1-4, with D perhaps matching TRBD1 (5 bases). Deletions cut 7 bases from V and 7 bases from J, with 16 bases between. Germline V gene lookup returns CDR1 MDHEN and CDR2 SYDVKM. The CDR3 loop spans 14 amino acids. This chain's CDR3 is CASNLIGAGEKLFF. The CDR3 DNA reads TGTGCCAGCAACCTCATTGGGGCTGGTGAAAAACTGTTTTTT.

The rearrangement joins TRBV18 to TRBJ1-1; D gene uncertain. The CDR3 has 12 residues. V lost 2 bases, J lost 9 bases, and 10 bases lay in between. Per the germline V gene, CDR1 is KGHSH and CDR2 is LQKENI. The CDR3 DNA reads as TGTGCCAGCTCACCAACGGCAGGACAAGCTTTCTTT. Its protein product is CASSPTAGQAFF.

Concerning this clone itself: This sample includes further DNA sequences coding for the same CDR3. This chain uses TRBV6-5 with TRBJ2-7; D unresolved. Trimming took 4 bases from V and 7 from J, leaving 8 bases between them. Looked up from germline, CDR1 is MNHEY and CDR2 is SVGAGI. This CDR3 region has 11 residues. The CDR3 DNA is TGTGCCAGCAGTTCTTCTCGTGAGCAGTACTTC. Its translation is CASSSSREQYF.

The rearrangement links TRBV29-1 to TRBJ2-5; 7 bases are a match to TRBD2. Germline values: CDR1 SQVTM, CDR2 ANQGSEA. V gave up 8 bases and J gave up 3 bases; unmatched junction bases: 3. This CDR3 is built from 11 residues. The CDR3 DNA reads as TGCAGCTCCGGGGGGAAAGAGACCCAGTACTTC. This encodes CSSGGKETQYF. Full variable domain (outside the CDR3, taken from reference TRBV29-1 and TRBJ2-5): SAVISQKPSRDICQRGTSLTIQCQVDSQVTMMFWYRQQPGQSLTLIATANQGSEATYESGFVIDKFPISRPNLTFSTLTVSNMSPEDSSIYLCSSGGKETQYFGPGTRLLVL.

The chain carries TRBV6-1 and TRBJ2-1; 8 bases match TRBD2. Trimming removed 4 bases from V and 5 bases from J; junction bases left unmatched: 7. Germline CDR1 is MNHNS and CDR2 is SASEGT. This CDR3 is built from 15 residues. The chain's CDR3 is CASSVITSGNNEQFF. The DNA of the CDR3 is TGTGCCAGCAGTGTCATTACTAGCGGAAACAATGAGCAGTTCTTC.

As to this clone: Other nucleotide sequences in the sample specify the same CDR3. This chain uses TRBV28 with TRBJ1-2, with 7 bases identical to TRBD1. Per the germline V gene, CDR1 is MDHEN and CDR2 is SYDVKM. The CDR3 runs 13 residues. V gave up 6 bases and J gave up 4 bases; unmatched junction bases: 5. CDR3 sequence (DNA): TGTGCCAGCAGCTCGACAGGGACCTATGGCTACACCTTC. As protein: CASSSTGTYGYTF.

In nucleotides, the CDR3 is TGCAGCGCCCTACCTGCGGGGGGGGAGACCCAGTACTTC. Translated: CSALPAGGETQYF. V gene TRBV29-1 combines with J gene TRBJ2-5; 9 positions match TRBD2. Germline V gene data show CDR1 as SQVTM and CDR2 as ANQGSEA. The CDR3 is 13 residues long. Unmatched junction bases numbered 8, after V lost 7 bases and J lost 5 bases. The full variable domain, completed using reference TRBV29-1 and TRBJ2-5, is SAVISQKPSRDICQRGTSLTIQCQVDSQVTMMFWYRQQPGQSLTLIATANQGSEATYESGFVIDKFPISRPNLTFSTLTVSNMSPEDSSIYLCSALPAGGETQYFGPGTRLLVL.

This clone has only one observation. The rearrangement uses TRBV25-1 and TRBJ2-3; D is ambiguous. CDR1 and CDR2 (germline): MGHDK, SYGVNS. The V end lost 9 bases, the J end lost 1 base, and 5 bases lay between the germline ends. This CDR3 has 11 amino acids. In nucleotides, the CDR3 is TGTGCCAGTAGGGGCACAGATACGCAGTATTTT. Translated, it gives CASRGTDTQYF.

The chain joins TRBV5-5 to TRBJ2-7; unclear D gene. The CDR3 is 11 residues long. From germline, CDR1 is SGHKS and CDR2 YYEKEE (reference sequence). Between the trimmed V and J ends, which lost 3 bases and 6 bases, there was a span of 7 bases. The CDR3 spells CASSSGGEQYF. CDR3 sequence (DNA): TGTGCCAGCAGCTCGGGCGGCGAGCAGTACTTC.

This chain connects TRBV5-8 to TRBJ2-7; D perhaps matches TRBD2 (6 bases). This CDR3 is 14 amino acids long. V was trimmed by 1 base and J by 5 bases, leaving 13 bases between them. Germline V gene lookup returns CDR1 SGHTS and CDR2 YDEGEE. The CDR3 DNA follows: TGTGCCAGCAGCTTGTGGATGACGGGGGACGAGCAGTACTTC. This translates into CASSLWMTGDEQYF.

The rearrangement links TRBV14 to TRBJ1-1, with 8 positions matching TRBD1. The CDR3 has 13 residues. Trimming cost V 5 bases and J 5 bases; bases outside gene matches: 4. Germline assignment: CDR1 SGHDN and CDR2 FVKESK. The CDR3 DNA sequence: TGTGCCAGCAGCTTCCAGGGGGCTACTGAAGCTTTCTTT. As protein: CASSFQGATEAFF. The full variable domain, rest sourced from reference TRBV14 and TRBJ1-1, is EAGVTQFPSHSVIEKGQTVTLRCDPISGHDNLYWYRRVMGKEIKFLLHFVKESKQDESGMPNNRFLAERTGGTYSTLKVQPAELEDSGVYFCASSFQGATEAFFGQGTRLTVV.

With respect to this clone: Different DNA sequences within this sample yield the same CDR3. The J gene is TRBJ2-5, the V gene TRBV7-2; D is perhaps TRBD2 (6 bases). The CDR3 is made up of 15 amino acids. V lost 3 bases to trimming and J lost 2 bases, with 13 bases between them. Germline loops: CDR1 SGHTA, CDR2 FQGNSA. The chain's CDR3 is CASSFGGSGQETQYF. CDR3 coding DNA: TGTGCCAGCAGCTTTGGAGGGAGCGGGCAAGAGACCCAGTACTTC.

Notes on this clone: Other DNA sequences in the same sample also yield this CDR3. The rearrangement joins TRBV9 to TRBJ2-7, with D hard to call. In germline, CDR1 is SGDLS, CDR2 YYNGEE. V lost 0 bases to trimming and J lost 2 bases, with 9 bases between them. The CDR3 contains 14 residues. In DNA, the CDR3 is TGTGCCAGCAGCGTAGCTACAGATCCCTACGAGCAGTACTTC. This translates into CASSVATDPYEQYF. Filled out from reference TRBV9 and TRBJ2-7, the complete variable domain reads DSGVTQTPKHLITATGQRVTLRCSPRSGDLSVYWYQQSLDQGLQFLIQYYNGEERAKGNILERFSAQQFPDLHSELNLSSLELGDSALYFCASSVATDPYEQYFGPGTRLTVT.

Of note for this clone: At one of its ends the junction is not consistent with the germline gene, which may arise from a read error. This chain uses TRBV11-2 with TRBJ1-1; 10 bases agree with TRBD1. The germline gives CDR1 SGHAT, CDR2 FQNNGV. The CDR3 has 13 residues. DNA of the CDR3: TGTGCCAGCAGCCAGGGACAGGGGCACTTGGGTCTCTTT. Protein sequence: CASSQGQGHLGLF. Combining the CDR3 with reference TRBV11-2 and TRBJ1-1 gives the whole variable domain EAGVAQSPRYKIIEKRQSVAFWCNPISGHATLYWYQQILGQGPKLLIQFQNNGVVDDSQLPKDRFSAERLKGVDSTLKIQPAKLEDSAVYLCASSQGQGHLGLFGQGTRLTVV.